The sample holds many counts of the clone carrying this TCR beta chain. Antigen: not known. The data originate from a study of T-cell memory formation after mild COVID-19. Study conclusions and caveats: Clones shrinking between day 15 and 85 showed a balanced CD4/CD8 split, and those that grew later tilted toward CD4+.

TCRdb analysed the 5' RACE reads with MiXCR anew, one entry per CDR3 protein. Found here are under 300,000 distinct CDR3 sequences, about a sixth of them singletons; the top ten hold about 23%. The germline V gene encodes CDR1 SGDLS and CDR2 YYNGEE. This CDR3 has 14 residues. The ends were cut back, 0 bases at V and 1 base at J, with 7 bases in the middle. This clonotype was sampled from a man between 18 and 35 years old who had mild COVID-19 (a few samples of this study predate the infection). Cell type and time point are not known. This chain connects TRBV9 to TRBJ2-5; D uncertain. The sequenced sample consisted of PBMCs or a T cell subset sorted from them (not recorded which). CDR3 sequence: CASSVDGSQETQYF. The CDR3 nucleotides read TGTGCCAGCAGCGTAGATGGGTCCCAAGAGACCCAGTACTTC.